This TCR beta chain was documented in a study of T-cell memory formation after mild COVID-19. Across the whole study: TCR clusters mostly belonged to single donors. Study observations and caveats: Clones that contracted from day 15 to 85 were balanced CD4/CD8, while later expanders leaned CD4+. Memory from before infection featured some responding clones, which suggests cross-reactive memory joined.

This clonotype turned up a few times. Its specificity is not known. Trimming at V came to 4 bases and at J to 6 bases, leaving 4 bases not matched to a gene. Germline assignment: CDR1 SGHRS and CDR2 YFSETQ. There are 13 residues in the CDR3. Constant-segment primers served in 5'RACE that generated TCR alpha and TCR beta cDNA libraries bearing sample barcodes and UMIs. TCRdb processed the 5' RACE reads anew with MiXCR; each CDR3 protein has one entry. The sample has more than 450,000 distinct CDR3 sequences, about a sixth seen once; the top ten hold about 12%. Sequencing was carried out using PBMCs or a T cell subset sorted from them (not recorded which). This TCR derives from an adult woman who had mild COVID-19 (a few samples of this study predate the infection). Cell type and time point are not known. The chain is built from TRBV5-1 and TRBJ1-2; TRBD1 aligns across 9 bases. Here the CDR3 DNA reads TGCGCCAGCAGCCGGGACAGGGTTGATGGCTACACCTTC. It is translated as CASSRDRVDGYTF.